This TCR beta chain was observed in a study of T cell responses to AZD1222 COVID-19 vaccine. General study points: Increased Spike-specific TCR breadth and depth were observed after two AZD1222 doses. Reportedly, close to half of spike-specific TCRs are directed against unmutated variant regions. White British people made up most donors, females outnumbered males, and clonal diversity was possibly underestimated.

The ends were cut back, 4 bases at V and 4 bases at J, with 13 bases in the middle. The germline CDR1 and CDR2 sequences are SNHLY and FYNNEI. This CDR3 has 14 amino acids. Second-dose schedules of about 4 or about 12 weeks were combined. On this clone: Its specificity is not known.

TCRdb keeps only in-frame clones here, not all; method: immunoSEQ multiplex PCR. The table shows about 110,000 clones, with approximately 90% occurring only once. V gene TRBV2 combines with J gene TRBJ1-1, with D perhaps matching TRBD1 (6 bases). The material was peripheral blood, obtained 28 days after the second AZD1222 dose. This clonotype originated in an adult who received the AZD1222 COVID-19 vaccine. CDR3 bases: TGTGCCAGCAGTGTCCAGGGGAGCAGCACTGAAGCTTTCTTT. Translated, it gives CASSVQGSSTEAFF. Together with reference TRBV2 and TRBJ1-1, the CDR3 gives the full variable domain: EPEVTQTPSHQVTQMGQEVILRCVPISNHLYFYWYRQILGQKVEFLVSFYNNEISEKSEIFDDQFSVERPDGSNFTLKIRSTKLEDSAMYFCASSVQGSSTEAFFGQGTRLTVV.